The next 25 T cell receptor beta chains were all read from a single sample in a study of blood T cells in healthy people across ages. Using a J-beta primer mix together with a sample-barcoded 5' primer, a second PCR was run for about 7 to 12 cycles. TCRdb ran MiXCR on the 5' RACE reads and lists one entry per CDR3 protein. The sample holds about 1,400,000 distinct CDR3 sequences, almost 60% seen once. Sequenced sample: blood. All receptors derive from a man between 18 and 35 years old in good health.

This clonotype was counted only a few times. The genes are TRBV5-5 and TRBJ1-2; D may be TRBD1 (5 bases). The CDR3 consists of 14 residues. Trimming took 3 bases from V and 8 from J, leaving 17 bases between them. Germline V gives CDR1 SGHKS, CDR2 YYEKEE (reference sequence). This CDR3 reads CASSSVPSWGGYTF. CDR3 bases: TGTGCCAGCAGCTCCGTTCCCTCATGGGGGGGCTACACCTTC.

This clonotype has only a few counts. The chain is built from TRBV6-5 and TRBJ2-5; D not resolved. The DNA matches TRBJ2-7 better at its end, which makes the J call doubtful. Looked up from germline, CDR1 is MNHEY and CDR2 is SVGAGI. The CDR3 covers 13 residues. CDR3 sequence reads: CASSRQAYYEQYF. The CDR3 DNA follows: TGTGCCAGCAGTCGGCAGGCCTATTACGAGCAGTACTTC.

The genes are TRBV4-2 and TRBJ1-1; 9 nucleotides line up with TRBD1. The CDR3 consists of 15 residues. Per germline, CDR1 LGHNA and CDR2 YNFKEQ. Unmatched junction bases numbered 9, after V lost 4 bases and J lost 6 bases. CDR3 region: CASSRDRGKYSEAFF. CDR3 sequence (DNA): TGTGCCAGCAGCCGAGACAGGGGGAAATACTCTGAAGCTTTCTTT.

The V gene is TRBV11-2, the J gene TRBJ2-3; unclear D gene. The CDR3 covers 14 residues. The ends were cut back, 5 bases at V and 2 bases at J, with 11 bases in the middle. Per germline, CDR1 SGHAT and CDR2 FQNNGV. The CDR3 nucleotides are TGTGCCAGCAGCCCCCCCCATTCCACAGATACGCAGTATTTT. It is translated as CASSPPHSTDTQYF.

This clonotype was detected only once. The chain carries TRBV12-3 or TRBV12-4 and TRBJ1-1; 9 nucleotides match TRBD1. The J segment lost 11 bases and the V segment lost 1 base, leaving 14 bases of the junction unmatched. This CDR3 region has 16 residues. This chain's CDR3 is CASSLGVGTGFLTAFF. Here the CDR3 DNA reads TGTGCCAGCAGTTTAGGGGTCGGGACAGGGTTCCTCACGGCTTTCTTT.

The sample holds one count of this clonotype. The chain carries TRBV5-1 and TRBJ2-5; 7 bases are a match to TRBD2. The trim removed 5 bases at V and 1 base at J, leaving 8 bases unmatched. CDR3 length equals 15 residues. CDR1 and CDR2 from the germline V gene are SGHRS and YFSETQ. CDR3 protein: CASSPIGGGQETQYF. The DNA of the CDR3 is TGCGCCAGCAGTCCCATTGGCGGGGGCCAAGAGACCCAGTACTTC.

The gene calls are TRBV7-9 and TRBJ1-2; tentatively, D is TRBD1 (5 bases). The germline V gene has CDR1 SEHNR and CDR2 FQNEAQ (reference sequence). Trimming left V 1 base short and J 5 bases short, with 11 bases between. The CDR3 is 14 amino acids. The CDR3 protein is CASSLEYGAYGYTF. The DNA for the CDR3 is TGTGCCAGCAGCTTAGAATACGGGGCATATGGCTACACCTTC.

This clonotype was seen a few times. The V call is TRBV11-2, the J call TRBJ2-3; D uncertain. CDR1 and CDR2 (germline): SGHAT, FQNNGV. Trimming removed 0 bases at V and 0 bases at J, with 4 bases between. The CDR3 totals 14 residues. CDR3 loop: CASSLDDSTDTQYF. CDR3 nucleotide sequence: TGTGCCAGCAGCTTAGACGATAGCACAGATACGCAGTATTTT.

This clonotype was observed a few times. This rearrangement joins TRBV7-2 to TRBJ2-1; D uncertain. With 3 bases removed from V and 9 bases from J, the gap between germline ends came to 9 bases. Germline V gene data show CDR1 as SGHTA and CDR2 as FQGNSA. The CDR3 contains 12 residues. In DNA, the CDR3 is TGTGCCAGCAGCTTTCTGGCGCCTGAGCAGTTCTTC. It translates to CASSFLAPEQFF.

The V call is TRBV5-1, the J call TRBJ1-6; TRBD1 matches 8 bases. J gave up 8 bases and V 0 bases, and 4 bases lay outside the gene matches. The CDR3 sequence is 15 residues long. Germline assignment: CDR1 SGHRS and CDR2 YFSETQ. The CDR3 loop is CASSLAGQGYSPLHF. CDR3 nucleotides: TGCGCCAGCAGCTTGGCCGGACAGGGCTATTCACCCCTCCACTTT.

In DNA form, the CDR3 reads TGCAGTGCCCATAGGACGGATGAAGCTTTCTTT. Its translation is CSAHRTDEAFF. The chain is built from TRBV20-1 and TRBJ1-1; D call uncertain. This CDR3 is 11 amino acids long. V was pared by 6 bases and J by 7 bases, with 12 bases between. Germline CDR1 and CDR2: DFQATT and SNEGSKA (reference sequence).

This rearrangement joins TRBV29-1 to TRBJ1-3; D uncertain. Trimming shortened V by 0 bases and J by 9 bases, and 12 bases separated the two germline ends. The CDR3 has 13 amino acids. Germline V gene lookup returns CDR1 SQVTM and CDR2 ANQGSEA. As DNA, the CDR3 is TGCAGCGTTGAAGATCCCGGGCGAGGCACCATATATTTT. Its translation is CSVEDPGRGTIYF.

The chain has TRBV7-6 and TRBJ1-2; D is perhaps TRBD1 (6 bases). CDR3 size: 15 residues. The germline CDR1 and CDR2 sequences are SGHVS and FNYEAQ. Trimming removed 1 base from V and 7 bases from J, with 16 bases in between. The CDR3 here is CASSLGGQGGVGYTF. Written as DNA, the CDR3 is TGTGCCAGCAGCTTAGGGGGGCAGGGAGGCGTTGGCTACACCTTC.

The genes are TRBV5-1 and TRBJ1-2, with D possibly TRBD1 on 6 matching bases. The CDR3 consists of 14 residues. V was trimmed by 4 bases and J by 5 bases, leaving 15 bases between them. CDR1 is SGHRS and CDR2 is YFSETQ in the germline V gene. The CDR3 loop reads CASSPQQGGYGYTF. The CDR3 DNA reads as TGCGCCAGCAGCCCCCAACAGGGAGGATATGGCTACACCTTC.

The V call is TRBV29-1, the J call TRBJ2-7; D unresolved. Germline V CDR1 and CDR2: SQVTM, ANQGSEA. This CDR3 is 15 amino acids long. The V end lost 3 bases, the J end lost 7 bases, and 22 bases lay between the germline ends. The CDR3 region has the DNA TGCAGCGTTGATGTCGGGCCCCCTTCGATCGGTGAGCAGTACTTC. This gives the protein CSVDVGPPSIGEQYF.

The chain couples TRBV27 to TRBJ2-5; 7 nucleotides align to TRBD1. The CDR3 consists of 14 residues. Trimming removed 5 bases from V and 4 bases from J; junction bases left unmatched: 7. From germline, CDR1 is MNHEY and CDR2 SMNVEV (reference sequence). The CDR3 DNA reads TGTGCCAGCAGTGCCGGGACAGACTTAGAGACCCAGTACTTC. Translated: CASSAGTDLETQYF.

The V and J genes are TRBV12-3 or TRBV12-4 and TRBJ1-1; D is possibly TRBD1 (5 bases). Trimming took 5 bases from V and 3 from J, leaving 10 bases between them. The CDR3 extends over 13 amino acids. As DNA, the CDR3 is TGTGCCAGCAGTCATCGACAGTACACTGAAGCTTTCTTT. Translation: CASSHRQYTEAFF.

The V and J genes are TRBV20-1 and TRBJ2-5, with 9 bases aligning to TRBD1. V was pared by 6 bases and J by 7 bases, with 9 bases of the junction left unmatched. Per the germline V gene, CDR1 is DFQATT and CDR2 is SNEGSKA (reference sequence). This CDR3 comprises 13 residues. CDR3 nucleotides: TGCAGTGCGGTGAACAGGGGGCGAGGGACCCAGTACTTC. Its protein is CSAVNRGRGTQYF.

The chain has TRBV28 and TRBJ2-4, with a possible D match to TRBD1 (5 bases). The tail of the sequence fits TRBJ2-5 better, so the J call may be wrong. Germline V gene data show CDR1 as MDHEN and CDR2 as SYDVKM. The CDR3 is made up of 15 amino acids. The CDR3 sequence is CASSHRRTSWETQYF. CDR3 nucleotide sequence: TGTGCCAGCAGTCACAGGCGGACCTCTTGGGAGACCCAGTACTTC.

This clonotype appeared a few times. V and J are TRBV6-2 or TRBV6-3 and TRBJ2-3; D is unclear. This CDR3 is 15 amino acids long. The germline gives CDR1 MNHEY, CDR2 SVGEGT. Trimming shortened V by 3 bases and J by 0 bases, and 10 bases separated the two germline ends. Written as DNA, the CDR3 is TGTGCCAGCAGTTATGCCGCGCCTAGCACAGATACGCAGTATTTT. Its translation: CASSYAAPSTDTQYF.

The chain is built from TRBV2 and TRBJ1-2; 10 bases are a match to TRBD1. This CDR3 is 16 amino acids long. The ends lost 6 bases at V and 3 bases at J; junction bases unmatched: 10. Germline V lookup: CDR1 SNHLY, CDR2 FYNNEI. The CDR3 bases are TGTGCCAGCAGCTTTTACCCGGGACAGGGGTACTATGGCTACACCTTC. It encodes CASSFYPGQGYYGYTF.

This clonotype was seen a few times. This rearrangement joins TRBV12-3 or TRBV12-4 to TRBJ2-3; no clear D. This CDR3 has 14 amino acids. V dropped 3 bases and J dropped 0 bases, with 7 bases sitting between them. The CDR3 DNA follows: TGTGCCAGCAGTTTCCCCGGGAGCACAGATACGCAGTATTTT. Translation: CASSFPGSTDTQYF.

The chain has TRBV29-1 and TRBJ1-1; 8 nucleotides agree with TRBD1. The germline V gene encodes CDR1 SQVTM and CDR2 ANQGSEA. V lost 5 bases and J lost 4; bases outside the gene matches: 3. The CDR3 has 12 amino acids. In DNA form, the CDR3 reads TGCAGCGTTTGGACAGGGAGCACTGAAGCTTTCTTT. It codes for CSVWTGSTEAFF.

This clonotype was seen only a few times. The rearrangement joins TRBV29-1 to TRBJ2-5; D is perhaps TRBD1 or TRBD2 (5 bases each). V was pared by 8 bases and J by 5 bases, with 21 bases between. Germline assignment: CDR1 SQVTM and CDR2 ANQGSEA. The CDR3 runs to 14 residues. CDR3 nucleotides: TGCAGCTTCCCGGGACCCCCCGGCGTGGAGACCCAGTACTTC. Protein sequence: CSFPGPPGVETQYF.

The gene calls are TRBV7-9 and TRBJ2-5, with D possibly called TRBD1 or TRBD2 (5 bases each). V lost 1 base and J lost 4, with 16 bases in between. The CDR3 contains 16 residues. Germline loops: CDR1 SEHNR, CDR2 FQNEAQ (reference sequence). The CDR3 DNA sequence: TGTGCCAGCAGCTTAGACGGTCGAGCAGGGACAGAGACCCAGTACTTC. Its translation: CASSLDGRAGTETQYF.